The entry below describes one T cell receptor (beta chain). The CDR3 has 15 amino acids. The V and J ends lost 0 bases and 5 bases respectively, with 14 bases between them. Germline loops: CDR1 SGHRS, CDR2 YFSETQ. The data stem from a study of blood T cell repertoires in COVID-19. Study summary: Acute and convalescent COVID-19 samples came from the United States, Italy and Spain.

In the original analysis: By means of reference gene primer amplification, nucleated cell counts were estimated. Profiling relied on immunoSEQ multiplex PCR, and the TCRdb table lists in-frame clones only, not all of them. V, J and clone size are taken as reported in that table, and D and trimming were inferred from the DNA itself. The sample includes roughly 130,000 clones, about four fifths seen only once; the top ten take more than 9.5%. This chain connects TRBV5-1 to TRBJ2-5, with D possibly TRBD1 on 6 matching bases. The sample comprised peripheral blood. This receptor was taken from a man aged 40-55 years with active or convalescent COVID-19. CDR3 nucleotide sequence: TGCGCCAGCAGCTTGGAGGGAACAGGGAAGGAGACCCAGTACTTC. Protein product: CASSLEGTGKETQYF.